This TCR beta chain was recorded in a study of control samples from healthy donors and cancer patients. The table came from immunoSEQ multiplex PCR; TCRdb's copy has only in-frame clones and leaves some out. Of over 100,000 clones listed, 88% were seen once; the top ten hold roughly 3.2%. This CDR3 contains 15 residues. Germline V gene lookup returns CDR1 LGHNA and CDR2 YNFKEQ. V lost 2 bases and J 3 bases, leaving 13 bases between the germline ends. The sequencing input was blood. The chain uses TRBV4-2 and TRBJ1-1; D uncertain. The clonotype originates from a man aged 50 to 60 in good health. The CDR3 region is CASSQSEVWDTEAFF. In DNA form, the CDR3 reads TGTGCCAGCAGCCAATCAGAGGTCTGGGACACTGAAGCTTTCTTT.